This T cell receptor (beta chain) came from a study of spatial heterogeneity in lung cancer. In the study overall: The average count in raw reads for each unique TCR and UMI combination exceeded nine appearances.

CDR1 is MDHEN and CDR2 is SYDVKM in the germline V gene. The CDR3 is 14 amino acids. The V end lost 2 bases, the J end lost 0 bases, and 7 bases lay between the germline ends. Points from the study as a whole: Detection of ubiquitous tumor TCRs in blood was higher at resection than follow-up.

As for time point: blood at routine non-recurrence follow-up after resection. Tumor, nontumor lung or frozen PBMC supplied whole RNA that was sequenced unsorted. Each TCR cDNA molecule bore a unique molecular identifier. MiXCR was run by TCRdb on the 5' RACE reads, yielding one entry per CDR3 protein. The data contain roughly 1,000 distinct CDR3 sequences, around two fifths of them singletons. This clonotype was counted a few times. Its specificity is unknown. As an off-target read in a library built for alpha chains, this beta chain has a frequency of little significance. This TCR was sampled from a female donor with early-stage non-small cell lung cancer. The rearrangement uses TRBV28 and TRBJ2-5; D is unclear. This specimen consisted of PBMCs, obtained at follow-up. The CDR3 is CASSLGAHQETQYF. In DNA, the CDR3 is TGTGCCAGCAGTTTAGGAGCCCACCAAGAGACCCAGTACTTC.